The 15 T cell receptor beta chains listed next were all sequenced from one sample in a study of early T cells in non-severe SARS-CoV-2 infection (dated by TCRdb to about 2021). The protocol used for the library was 5' RACE. Sequenced using a NextSeq 500. The public reads were reanalyzed by TCRdb: fastp trimming at Q25, MiXCR alignment, in-frame beta chains only. Under each unique CDR3 protein, matching rows form one entry showing the most common genes and DNA. The sample contains 50,000 to 70,000 distinct CDR3 sequences, 8.9% of them found a single time. 17% of the sample goes to the ten largest clones. Material: whole blood. The source is an adult who was a healthcare worker with PCR-confirmed SARS-CoV-2 infection or an uninfected control (not recorded which).

This clonotype was found many times. V gene TRBV6-2 or TRBV6-3 combines with J gene TRBJ2-2; no clear D gene. V was cut by 2 bases and J by 2 bases, with 12 bases left in between. There are 16 residues in the CDR3. Germline lookup yields CDR1 MNHEY and CDR2 SVGEGT. In nucleotides, the CDR3 is TGTGCCAGCAGTTACGTGCCTTGGCGAAACACCGGGGAGCTGTTTTTT. Protein: CASSYVPWRNTGELFF.

This rearrangement joins TRBV19 to TRBJ2-3, with D perhaps matching TRBD2 (7 bases). The V and J ends lost 7 bases and 3 bases respectively, with 11 bases between them. The CDR3 has 13 amino acids. Per the germline V gene, CDR1 is LNHDA and CDR2 is SQIVND (reference sequence). CDR3 amino acids: CASMGGPTDTQYF. CDR3 DNA sequence: TGTGCCAGTATGGGGGGGCCGACAGATACGCAGTATTTT.

This clonotype was detected ten times or more. The CDR3 sequence is CSARDLMAEQFF. CDR3 coding DNA: TGCAGTGCTAGAGATCTGATGGCTGAGCAGTTCTTC. V is TRBV20-1 and J is TRBJ2-1, with D unclear. The CDR3 has 12 amino acids. Germline V gene lookup returns CDR1 DFQATT and CDR2 SNEGSKA (reference sequence). Trimming took 0 bases from V and 9 from J, leaving 9 bases between them.

V usage is TRBV6-5 and J usage is TRBJ2-7; D remains unclear. V was shortened by 6 bases and J by 2 bases, with 17 bases between the two germline ends. Germline-derived CDR1 and CDR2 are MNHEY and SVGAGI. The CDR3 consists of 15 residues. The CDR3 DNA is TGTGCCAGCAGCCCTCGAGGAGTTCATACCTACGAGCAGTACTTC. Its protein product is CASSPRGVHTYEQYF.

The chain recombines TRBV12-3 or TRBV12-4 with TRBJ2-4; 7 bases agree with TRBD1. CDR3 length: 12 amino acids. V lost 5 bases and J lost 16; bases outside the gene matches: 11. The CDR3 region has the DNA TGTGCCAGCAGTAACAGGGGAAGGGAACGATACTTC. Translating gives CASSNRGRERYF.

This clonotype was seen repeatedly, ten times or more. The chain recombines TRBV2 with TRBJ2-4; D call uncertain. Germline assignment: CDR1 SNHLY and CDR2 FYNNEI. V dropped 4 bases and J dropped 1 base, with 11 bases sitting between them. CDR3 length: 15 residues. In nucleotides, the CDR3 is TGTGCCAGCAGTGGGGCGAGAGAGGCCAAAAACATTCAGTACTTC. It is translated as CASSGAREAKNIQYF.

There are many counts of this clonotype. The chain couples TRBV4-1 to TRBJ1-4; maybe TRBD1 (5 bases). The length of the CDR3 is 15 residues. V was trimmed by 2 bases and J by 5 bases, leaving 12 bases between them. CDR1 MGHRA and CDR2 YSYEKL come from the germline V gene. The CDR3 coding sequence is TGCGCCAGCAGCCAAACCCGGGGGAGGAATGAAAAACTGTTTTTT. It codes for CASSQTRGRNEKLFF.

This clonotype occurred a few times. This chain links TRBV1 with TRBJ1-1; the table's TRBD1 call for D was not verified on the DNA. TRBV1 represents a pseudogene. The CDR3 loop spans 17 amino acids. CDR3 nucleotide sequence: TGCACCAGCAGCCCGTCGGGACAGGGGAAATTGGGGACTGAAGCTTTCTTT. Protein product: CTSSPSGQGKLGTEAFF.

This clonotype was seen ten or more times. The V gene is TRBV7-2, the J gene TRBJ2-7; D remains unclear. Trimming removed 1 base at V and 2 bases at J, with 15 bases between. The CDR3 runs 16 residues. The germline CDR1 and CDR2 sequences are SGHTA and FQGNSA. CDR3: CASSLDGHAVAYEQYF. CDR3 coding DNA: TGTGCCAGCAGCTTAGATGGCCATGCGGTGGCCTACGAGCAGTACTTC.

This clonotype was detected a few times. The chain links TRBV6-2 or TRBV6-3 to TRBJ1-5; TRBD1 matches at 12 bases. Germline lookup yields CDR1 MNHEY and CDR2 SVGEGT. This CDR3 has 17 amino acids. J lost 7 bases, V lost 3 bases, and 10 bases had no gene match. CDR3 region: CASSYGDRGPAGQPQHF. DNA for the CDR3: TGTGCCAGCAGTTATGGGGACAGGGGGCCCGCCGGCCAGCCCCAGCATTTT.

The chain has TRBV5-6 and TRBJ2-1; TRBD2 agrees at 12 bases. Per germline, CDR1 SGHDT and CDR2 YYEEEE. V lost 2 bases and J lost 7; bases outside the gene matches: 4. The CDR3 has 15 amino acids. The CDR3 reads CASSFRTSGVNEQFF. In DNA, the CDR3 is TGTGCCAGCAGCTTCCGGACTAGCGGGGTTAATGAGCAGTTCTTC.

In its sample, this clonotype was seen many times. The gene calls are TRBV2 and TRBJ2-1; 12 bases map to TRBD2. In germline, CDR1 is SNHLY, CDR2 FYNNEI. With V trimmed by 8 bases and J by 9 bases, 11 bases remained unmatched. There are 15 residues in the CDR3. CDR3 nucleotide sequence: TGTGCCAGCGAGAGACTAGCGGGAGTCAACGGTGAGCAGTTCTTC. It is translated as CASERLAGVNGEQFF.

In DNA, the CDR3 is TGTGCCAGCAGCTTGCAGGGGTCCCATGGCTACACCTTC. The encoded protein is CASSLQGSHGYTF. This rearrangement joins TRBV5-4 to TRBJ1-2; the D gene is possibly TRBD1 (6 bases). Trimming removed 1 base from V and 6 bases from J, with 10 bases in between. The CDR3 spans 13 residues. The germline V gene has CDR1 SGHNT and CDR2 YYREEE (reference sequence).

This clonotype turned up a few times. The CDR3 protein is CSADGDRMETQYF. The DNA of the CDR3 is TGCAGCGCCGACGGGGACAGGATGGAGACCCAGTACTTC. V gene TRBV29-1 combines with J gene TRBJ2-5; TRBD1 matches 8 bases. This CDR3 is built from 13 residues. Germline CDR1 is SQVTM and CDR2 is ANQGSEA. The V and J ends lost 7 bases and 5 bases, in that order; junction bases with no gene match: 9.

The V and J genes are TRBV5-1 and TRBJ1-1; 8 nucleotides align to TRBD1. Germline trimming cut 3 bases from V and 6 bases from J; bases unmatched to any gene: 7. The CDR3 sequence is 14 residues long. Looked up from germline, CDR1 is SGHRS and CDR2 is YFSETQ. CDR3 in amino acids: CASSWDRTRAEAFF. In DNA, the CDR3 is TGCGCCAGCAGCTGGGACAGGACCAGGGCTGAAGCTTTCTTT.